Below, 26 T cell receptor beta chains from the same sample are listed, as sequenced in a study of blood T cells in healthy people across ages. A second PCR of 7 to 11 cycles used a sample-barcoded 5' primer and a J-beta primer mix. TCRdb fed the 5' RACE reads into MiXCR, producing one record per CDR3 protein. The table lists roughly 800,000 distinct CDR3 sequences, about 37% of them singletons. The sample comprised blood. The receptors stem from a man aged 18 to 29 in good health.

Details on this clonotype: This may stem from a read error, because a much larger clone lies one nucleotide away. The chain uses TRBV7-2 and TRBJ2-3, with D unresolved. Germline V gene sequence: CDR1 SGHTA, CDR2 FQGNSA. This CDR3 comprises 16 residues. Trimming cost V 5 bases and J 2 bases, with 17 bases left between them. The CDR3 is CASSPPPLQDTDTQYF. In nucleotides, the CDR3 is TGTGCCAGCAGCCCCCCCCCTCTTCAGGACACAGATACGCAGTATTTT.

This clonotype occurred a few times. This rearrangement joins TRBV29-1 to TRBJ1-2; 10 nucleotides align to TRBD1. CDR3 size: 13 residues. From germline, CDR1 is SQVTM and CDR2 ANQGSEA. With V trimmed by 6 bases and J by 8 bases, 9 bases remained unmatched. CDR3: CSVQRTGGGGYTF. DNA for the CDR3: TGCAGCGTCCAGAGGACAGGGGGTGGCGGCTACACCTTC.

This clonotype was observed a few times. The chain joins TRBV27 to TRBJ2-7; 12 bases fit TRBD2. The CDR3 extends over 14 amino acids. Trimming removed 6 bases from V and 6 bases from J; junction bases left unmatched: 6. The germline V gene has CDR1 MNHEY and CDR2 SMNVEV (reference sequence). The CDR3, as DNA: TGTGCCAGCAGCGCGACTAGCGGGAGTTTCGAGCAGTACTTC. This codes for CASSATSGSFEQYF.

In its sample, this clonotype was seen a few times. The rearrangement joins TRBV24-1 to TRBJ1-2, with TRBD1 as a possible D gene (5 bases). V dropped 4 bases and J dropped 3 bases, with 11 bases sitting between them. Germline values: CDR1 KGHDR, CDR2 SFDVKD. The CDR3 loop spans 14 amino acids. CDR3 bases: TGTGCCACCAGTGAACCCGGGACCTACTATGGCTACACCTTC. It encodes CATSEPGTYYGYTF.

The rearrangement joins TRBV28 to TRBJ1-5; 8 positions agree with TRBD1. Germline CDR1 and CDR2: MDHEN and SYDVKM. Germline trimming cut 6 bases from V and 2 bases from J; bases unmatched to any gene: 9. The CDR3 spans 16 residues. CDR3 coding DNA: TGTGCCAGCAGCCACGCCGGACAGGGAGGCAATCAGCCCCAGCATTTT. Its translation: CASSHAGQGGNQPQHF.

In the case of this clonotype: A read error may explain this, as a much larger clone is one base away. V usage is TRBV12-3 or TRBV12-4 and J usage is TRBJ2-1; either TRBD1 or TRBD2 may fit D (6 bases each). The CDR3 consists of 16 residues. The CDR3 loop reads CTSSSPVGGPYNEQFF. CDR3 bases: TGTACCAGCAGTTCCCCTGTCGGGGGCCCCTACAATGAGCAGTTCTTC.

On this clonotype itself: Sequence at one end of the junction differs from germline and may be a read error. The CDR3 here is CASSFGQNNSPPHF. In DNA, the CDR3 is TGTGCCAGCAGCTTTGGACAGAATAATTCACCCCCCCACTTT. J is TRBJ1-6 and V is TRBV11-2; possibly TRBD1 for D (6 bases). In germline, CDR1 is SGHAT, CDR2 FQNNGV. CDR3 length: 14 residues.

The V gene is TRBV5-5, the J gene TRBJ2-5, with no clear D. Germline CDR1 SGHKS, CDR2 YYEKEE (reference sequence). V lost 1 base to trimming and J lost 4 bases, with 8 bases between them. This CDR3 contains 13 residues. Here the CDR3 reads CASSLMGGETQYF. CDR3 nucleotides: TGTGCCAGCAGCTTGATGGGTGGAGAGACCCAGTACTTC.

This chain uses TRBV6-2 or TRBV6-3 with TRBJ1-6, with 9 bases identical to TRBD1. CDR3 length: 15 residues. CDR1 MNHEY and CDR2 SVGEGT come from the germline V gene. The V and J ends lost 3 bases and 6 bases, in that order; junction bases with no gene match: 3. This CDR3 is CASSYPGQGNSPLHF. CDR3 bases: TGTGCCAGCAGTTATCCGGGACAGGGTAATTCACCCCTCCACTTT.

This clonotype was recorded a few times. The chain carries TRBV20-1 and TRBJ1-1; TRBD1 matches at 8 bases. The CDR3 contains 15 residues. The germline V gene has CDR1 DFQATT and CDR2 SNEGSKA (reference sequence). Trimming cost V 0 bases and J 6 bases; bases outside gene matches: 9. The CDR3 sequence: CSARDWAGGSPEAFF. The CDR3 DNA is TGCAGTGCTAGAGATTGGGCAGGGGGCTCTCCTGAAGCTTTCTTT.

The chain has TRBV6-5 and TRBJ1-1; D is perhaps TRBD1 (5 bases). V lost 3 bases and J lost 1, with 9 bases in between. The CDR3 has 14 residues. The V gene's germline CDR1 is MNHEY and CDR2 SVGAGI. The chain's CDR3 is CASSYMGGNTEAFF. DNA for the CDR3: TGTGCCAGCAGTTATATGGGGGGGAACACTGAAGCTTTCTTT.

This clonotype appeared many times. V usage is TRBV10-3 and J usage is TRBJ2-3; 11 nucleotides align to TRBD2. CDR3 size: 20 residues. Germline V lookup: CDR1 ENHRY, CDR2 SYGVKD. V lost 0 bases, J lost 0 bases, and 11 bases stayed unmatched. The CDR3 spells CAISESGLAESKTSTDTQYF. As DNA, the CDR3 is TGTGCCATCAGTGAGTCGGGACTAGCGGAATCCAAGACTAGCACAGATACGCAGTATTTT.

A word on this clonotype: A single base separates this from a much larger clone, so it may be a read error. The chain has TRBV7-2 and TRBJ2-3; D gene uncertain. The CDR3 consists of 14 residues. Trimming shortened V by 0 bases and J by 7 bases, and 11 bases separated the two germline ends. Looked up from germline, CDR1 is SGHTA and CDR2 is FQGNSA. CDR3 DNA sequence: TGTGCCAGCAGCTTAGCTAGCTGGGGAAATACGCAGTATTTT. The encoded protein is CASSLASWGNTQYF.

The gene calls are TRBV29-1 and TRBJ2-5, with D perhaps being TRBD1 or TRBD2 (6 bases each). Germline-derived CDR1 and CDR2 are SQVTM and ANQGSEA. This CDR3 is 13 amino acids long. V was trimmed by 8 bases and J by 5 bases, leaving 18 bases between them. The CDR3 loop is CSIRRGPEETQYF. CDR3 bases: TGCAGCATCCGCCGGGGGCCCGAGGAGACCCAGTACTTC.

The CDR3 protein is CASSRSDIYNSPLHF. The CDR3 DNA follows: TGTGCCTCCAGTAGAAGTGACATATATAATTCACCCCTCCACTTT. The chain employs TRBV10-3 and TRBJ1-6; no definite D call. Germline assignment: CDR1 ENHRY and CDR2 SYGVKD. Trimming left V 11 bases short and J 4 bases short, with 18 bases between. This CDR3 has 15 amino acids.

The V gene is TRBV9, the J gene TRBJ2-5, with D possibly being TRBD2 (6 bases). The better agreement between TRBJ2-7 and the DNA end casts doubt on the J call. This CDR3 contains 15 residues. In germline, CDR1 is SGDLS, CDR2 YYNGEE. CDR3 sequence: CASSVLGGNADEQYF. The CDR3 coding sequence is TGTGCCAGCAGCGTCTTAGGAGGGAATGCCGACGAGCAGTACTTC.

The chain uses TRBV9 and TRBJ2-1; tentatively, D is TRBD1 or TRBD2 (5 bases each). The CDR3 length is 15 residues. CDR1 is SGDLS and CDR2 is YYNGEE in the germline V gene. Trimming left V 1 base short and J 6 bases short, with 14 bases between. CDR3 sequence: CASSVSDGTVNEQFF. For the CDR3, the DNA is TGTGCCAGCAGCGTATCCGACGGGACGGTCAATGAGCAGTTCTTC.

This clonotype was observed a handful of times. V is TRBV5-5 and J is TRBJ1-5; maybe TRBD1 (5 bases). Trimming shortened V by 0 bases and J by 4 bases, and 14 bases separated the two germline ends. In germline, CDR1 is SGHKS, CDR2 YYEKEE (reference sequence). The CDR3 contains 16 residues. The CDR3 loop is CASSLELGPANQPQHF. CDR3 sequence (DNA): TGTGCCAGCAGCTTGGAGTTGGGGCCAGCTAATCAGCCCCAGCATTTT. The full variable domain, rest sourced from reference TRBV5-5 and TRBJ1-5, is DAGVTQSPTHLIKTRGQQVTLRCSPISGHKSVSWYQQVLGQGPQFIFQYYEKEERGRGNFPDRFSARQFPNYSSELNVNALLLGDSALYLCASSLELGPANQPQHFGDGTRLSIL.

This clonotype was observed once. V usage is TRBV4-1 and J usage is TRBJ1-1, with D possibly matching TRBD1 (5 bases). Germline V gene data show CDR1 as MGHRA and CDR2 as YSYEKL. V was clipped by 3 bases and J by 5 bases, with 16 bases between them. The CDR3 sequence is 15 residues long. CDR3 sequence (DNA): TGCGCCAGCAGCCAGGGCCCGGGACGGGAGACTGAAGCTTTCTTT. Protein product: CASSQGPGRETEAFF.

This clonotype came up many times. CDR3 in amino acids: CASRLGGTEAFF. The CDR3 DNA reads as TGTGCCAGCCGGTTGGGGGGTACTGAAGCTTTCTTT. This sequence joins TRBV27 and TRBJ1-1, with D possibly being TRBD1 (5 bases). The germline V and J ends were trimmed by 8 bases and 5 bases, with 12 bases remaining between them. Germline values: CDR1 MNHEY, CDR2 SMNVEV (reference sequence). This CDR3 has 12 amino acids.

V gene TRBV21-1 combines with J gene TRBJ1-4. TRBV21-1 is a pseudogene segment. This CDR3 has 17 residues. The CDR3 spells CASSKAGNERVGEKLFF. For the CDR3, the DNA is TGTGCCAGCAGCAAAGCGGGGAATGAAAGGGTGGGGGAAAAACTGTTTTTT.

The J gene is TRBJ2-5, the V gene TRBV7-2; maybe TRBD1 (5 bases). Germline CDR1 and CDR2: SGHTA and FQGNSA. The CDR3 covers 17 residues. V was trimmed by 5 bases and J by 0 bases, leaving 19 bases between them. The CDR3 region is CASSTQTDLLNQETQYF. The CDR3 bases are TGTGCCAGCAGCACCCAGACAGACTTACTGAACCAAGAGACCCAGTACTTC.

This clonotype was seen a few times. J is TRBJ2-7 and V is TRBV7-9, with a tentative D call TRBD2 (5 bases). The CDR3 sequence is 14 residues long. CDR1 and CDR2 from the germline V gene are SEHNR and FQNEAQ (reference sequence). V lost 5 bases and J lost 3, with 14 bases in between. The CDR3 loop is CASSVEAGDYEQYF. CDR3 coding DNA: TGTGCCAGCAGCGTAGAGGCCGGGGACTACGAGCAGTACTTC.

This clonotype was counted ten times or more. J is TRBJ1-2 and V is TRBV7-9; D is undetermined. Trimming removed 4 bases at V and 7 bases at J, with 25 bases between. CDR3 length equals 17 residues. Germline-derived CDR1 and CDR2 are SEHNR and FQNEAQ (reference sequence). CDR3 loop: CASSSGLGAFASLGYTF. The CDR3 nucleotides are TGTGCCAGCAGCTCCGGTCTGGGCGCTTTTGCATCTCTTGGCTACACCTTC. The whole variable domain, remainder taken from reference TRBV7-9 and TRBJ1-2, is DTGVSQNPRHKITKRGQNVTFRCDPISEHNRLYWYRQTLGQGPEFLTYFQNEAQLEKSRLLSDRFSAERPKGSFSTLEIQRTEQGDSAMYLCASSSGLGAFASLGYTFGSGTRLTVV.

The gene calls are TRBV29-1 and TRBJ1-1; D uncertain. The CDR3 sequence is 14 residues long. V was trimmed by 5 bases and J by 1 base, leaving 14 bases between them. The germline gives CDR1 SQVTM, CDR2 ANQGSEA. The CDR3 region is CSVSKRLSNTEAFF. In nucleotides, the CDR3 is TGCAGCGTTTCTAAAAGGTTATCGAACACTGAAGCTTTCTTT. Combining the CDR3 with reference TRBV29-1 and TRBJ1-1 gives the whole variable domain SAVISQKPSRDICQRGTSLTIQCQVDSQVTMMFWYRQQPGQSLTLIATANQGSEATYESGFVIDKFPISRPNLTFSTLTVSNMSPEDSSIYLCSVSKRLSNTEAFFGQGTRLTVV.

The gene calls are TRBV12-3 or TRBV12-4 and TRBJ2-2; D not resolved. Between the trimmed V and J ends, which lost 3 bases and 1 base, there was a span of 9 bases. The CDR3 is 15 residues long. The CDR3 DNA reads TGTGCCAGCAGTTTCCACAACGGGAACACCGGGGAGCTGTTTTTT. This translates into CASSFHNGNTGELFF.